This T cell receptor beta chain was profiled in a study of follicular helper T cells after annual influenza vaccination. Sequencing used immunoSEQ multiplex PCR; TCRdb keeps in-frame clones, though not all of them. The sample holds more than 13,000 clones, just under 80% seen once. As to time point: 2015-2016 season, pre-vaccination. Donors were community-dwelling with no influenza vaccine in the prior 6 months. With respect to this clone: Its antigen is undetermined.

The V gene's germline CDR1 is KGHSH and CDR2 LQKENI. This CDR3 region has 13 residues. With 3 bases removed from V and 3 bases from J, the gap between germline ends came to 6 bases. Study-level findings and limits: Day 7 ICOS+CD38+ clones later appeared mostly in ICOS-CD38- cTfh. Successive annual vaccinations recalled a recurrent oligoclonal ICOS+CD38+ cTfh response with influenza-specific clonotypes. Plasmablast frequency change correlated with clonality change in ICOS+CD38+ cTfh.

Sample: CXCR5- memory CD4+ T cells sorted from blood, taken on the day of influenza vaccination. The TCR comes from an adult who received the influenza vaccine. The chain combines TRBV18 with TRBJ1-5; D possibly corresponds to TRBD1 (5 bases). CDR3 coding DNA: TGTGCCAGCTCACCGGGGCTCAATCAGCCCCAGCATTTT. It translates to CASSPGLNQPQHF.